These 9 T cell receptor beta chains were sequenced from one sample in a study of Ad26.COV2.S vaccination and SARS-CoV-2 variants. The treatment here: around 19 received Ad26.COV2.S at low or high dose, single or two shots; 5 received placebo; per-sample allocation not given. The samples were gathered on day 63 after the first injection of vaccine or placebo. Profiling relied on immunoSEQ multiplex PCR, and the TCRdb table lists in-frame clones only, not all of them. The sample holds nearly 400,000 clones, around 89% seen once. Sequencing was performed on peripheral blood, taken in a trial of Ad26.COV2.S vaccine versus placebo. These receptor sequences come from a person aged 18-60 years who received the Ad26.COV2.S COVID-19 vaccine or a placebo.

The rearrangement links TRBV19 to TRBJ2-4; possibly TRBD1 for D (8 bases). The CDR3 is 13 residues long. Germline V lookup: CDR1 LNHDA, CDR2 SQIVND (reference sequence). The V end was cut by 2 bases, the J end by 8 bases, with 10 bases between. The CDR3 is CASSITGGDIQYF. In nucleotides, the CDR3 is TGTGCCAGTAGTATAACAGGGGGGGACATTCAGTACTTC.

This clone was counted between two and nine times. The V and J genes are TRBV15 and TRBJ2-7; D possibly corresponds to TRBD2 (5 bases). This CDR3 has 15 amino acids. Germline values: CDR1 LNHNV, CDR2 YYDKDF (reference sequence). Trimming left V 0 bases short and J 2 bases short, with 11 bases between. CDR3 in amino acids: CATSRDPSGTYEQYF. The CDR3 DNA is TGTGCCACCAGCAGAGATCCCAGCGGAACCTACGAGCAGTACTTC. Full variable domain (outside the CDR3, taken from reference TRBV15 and TRBJ2-7): DAMVIQNPRYQVTQFGKPVTLSCSQTLNHNVMYWYQQKSSQAPKLLFHYYDKDFNNEADTPDNFQSRRPNTSFCFLDIRSPGLGDTAMYLCATSRDPSGTYEQYFGPGTRLTVT.

This clone was recorded only once. The chain joins TRBV6-5 to TRBJ1-5; a possible D gene is TRBD1 (5 bases). Looked up from germline, CDR1 is MNHEY and CDR2 is SVGAGI. The length of the CDR3 is 15 residues. V shed 6 bases and J shed 2 bases, with 14 bases lying between them. CDR3 loop: CASRVGGGGNQPQHF. CDR3 nucleotide sequence: TGTGCCAGCAGGGTTGGAGGAGGGGGCAATCAGCCCCAGCATTTT.

The chain combines TRBV9 with TRBJ2-1; D call uncertain. Germline CDR1 SGDLS, CDR2 YYNGEE. The CDR3 contains 15 residues. Trimming shortened V by 0 bases and J by 3 bases, and 10 bases separated the two germline ends. The CDR3 spells CASSVVGGVYNEQFF. The CDR3 DNA is TGTGCCAGCAGCGTAGTTGGCGGCGTCTACAATGAGCAGTTCTTC.

The rearrangement joins TRBV6-2 or TRBV6-3 to TRBJ2-3; TRBD2 matches at 12 bases. V gave up 4 bases and J gave up 0 bases; unmatched junction bases: 8. This CDR3 region has 18 residues. The V gene's germline CDR1 is MNHEY and CDR2 SVGEGT. This CDR3 is CASSSLAGLAGSTDTQYF. The CDR3 DNA sequence: TGTGCCAGCAGTTCTTTAGCCGGACTAGCGGGGAGCACAGATACGCAGTATTTT.

This rearrangement joins TRBV30 to TRBJ1-1; D ambiguous. The CDR3 runs to 12 residues. The germline V gene encodes CDR1 GTSNPN and CDR2 SVGIG (reference sequence). With 2 bases removed from V and 4 bases from J, the gap between germline ends came to 8 bases. The CDR3 spells CAWSQDGTEAFF. CDR3 in DNA: TGTGCCTGGAGTCAAGATGGCACTGAAGCTTTCTTT.

CDR3 DNA sequence: TGTGCCAGCAGCCAGCCTAGGGCAGGCGGTCAGAAGCCTGAAGCTTTCTTT. Protein sequence: CASSQPRAGGQKPEAFF. The chain carries TRBV3-1 (or the pseudogene TRBV3-2) and TRBJ1-1; D remains ambiguous. The CDR3 totals 17 residues. Germline V gene data show CDR1 as LGHDT and CDR2 as YNNKEL (reference sequence). Trimming removed 3 bases from V and 6 bases from J, with 23 bases in between.

The V gene is TRBV11-3, the J gene TRBJ2-3; possibly TRBD2 for D (5 bases). Germline V gene lookup returns CDR1 SGHNT and CDR2 YENEEA. V lost 7 bases, J lost 3 bases, and 11 bases lay in between. The CDR3 loop spans 13 amino acids. The CDR3: CASTYRGTDTQYF. For the CDR3, the DNA is TGTGCCAGCACTTACCGAGGGACAGATACGCAGTATTTT.

The rearrangement joins TRBV7-9 to TRBJ2-3; no definite D call. The V end lost 5 bases, the J end lost 2 bases, and 11 bases lay between the germline ends. Germline CDR1 SEHNR, CDR2 FQNEAQ (reference sequence). The CDR3 consists of 14 residues. CDR3 bases: TGTGCCAGCAGCCTAGACACTCCCACAGATACGCAGTATTTT. It codes for CASSLDTPTDTQYF.